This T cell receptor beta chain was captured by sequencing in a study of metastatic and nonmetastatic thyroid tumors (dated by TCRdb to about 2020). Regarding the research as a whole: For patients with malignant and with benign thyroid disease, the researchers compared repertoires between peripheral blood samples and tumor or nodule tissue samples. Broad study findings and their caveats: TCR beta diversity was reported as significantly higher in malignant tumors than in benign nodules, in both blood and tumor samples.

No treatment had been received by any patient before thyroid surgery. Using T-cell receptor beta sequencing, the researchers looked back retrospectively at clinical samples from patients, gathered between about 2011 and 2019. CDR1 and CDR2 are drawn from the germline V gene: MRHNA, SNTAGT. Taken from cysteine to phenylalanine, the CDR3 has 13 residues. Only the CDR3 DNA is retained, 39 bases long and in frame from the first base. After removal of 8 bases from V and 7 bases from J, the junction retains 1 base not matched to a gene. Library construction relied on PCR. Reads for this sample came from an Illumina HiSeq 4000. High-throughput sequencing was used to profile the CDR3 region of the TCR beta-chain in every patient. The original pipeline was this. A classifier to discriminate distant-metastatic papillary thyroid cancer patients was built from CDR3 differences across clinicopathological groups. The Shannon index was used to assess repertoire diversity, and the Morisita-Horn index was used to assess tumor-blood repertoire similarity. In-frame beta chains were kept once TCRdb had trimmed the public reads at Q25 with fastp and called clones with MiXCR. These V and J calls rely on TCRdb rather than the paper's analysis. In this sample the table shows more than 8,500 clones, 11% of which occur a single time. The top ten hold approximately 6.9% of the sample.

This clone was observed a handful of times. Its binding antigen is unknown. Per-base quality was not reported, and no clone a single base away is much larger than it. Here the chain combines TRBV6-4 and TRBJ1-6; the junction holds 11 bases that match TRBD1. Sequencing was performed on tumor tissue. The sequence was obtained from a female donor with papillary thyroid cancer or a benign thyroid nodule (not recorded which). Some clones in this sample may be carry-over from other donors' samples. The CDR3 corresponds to CASGTGGNSPLHF. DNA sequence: TGTGCCAGCGGGACAGGGGGAAATTCACCCCTCCACTTT.